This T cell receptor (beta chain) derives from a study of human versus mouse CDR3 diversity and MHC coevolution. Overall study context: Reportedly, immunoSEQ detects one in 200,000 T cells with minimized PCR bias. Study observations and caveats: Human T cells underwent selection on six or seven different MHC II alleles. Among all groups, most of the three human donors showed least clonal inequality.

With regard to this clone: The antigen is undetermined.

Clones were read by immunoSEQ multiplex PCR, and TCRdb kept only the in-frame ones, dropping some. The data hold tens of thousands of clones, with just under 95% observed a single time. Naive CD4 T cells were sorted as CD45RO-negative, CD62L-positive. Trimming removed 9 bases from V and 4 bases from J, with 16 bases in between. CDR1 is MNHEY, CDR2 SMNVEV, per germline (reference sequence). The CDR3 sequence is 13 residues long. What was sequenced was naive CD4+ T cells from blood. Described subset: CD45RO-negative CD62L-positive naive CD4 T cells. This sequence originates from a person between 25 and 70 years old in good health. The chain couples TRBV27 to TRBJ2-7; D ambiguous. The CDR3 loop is CASKTLAGYEQYF. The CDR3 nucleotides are TGTGCCAGTAAAACCCTCGCCGGTTACGAGCAGTACTTC.